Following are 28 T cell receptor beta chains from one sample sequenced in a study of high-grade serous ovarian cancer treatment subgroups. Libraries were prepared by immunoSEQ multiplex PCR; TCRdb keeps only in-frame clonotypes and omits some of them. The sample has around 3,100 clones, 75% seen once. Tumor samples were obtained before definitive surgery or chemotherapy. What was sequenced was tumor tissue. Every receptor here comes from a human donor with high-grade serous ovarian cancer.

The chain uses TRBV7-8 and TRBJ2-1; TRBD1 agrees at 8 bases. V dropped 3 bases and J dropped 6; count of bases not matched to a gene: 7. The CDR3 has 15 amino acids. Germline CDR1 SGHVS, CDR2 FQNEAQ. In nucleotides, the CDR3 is TGTGCCAGCAGCTTGAGACAGGGGCCCAGCAATGAGCAGTTCTTC. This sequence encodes CASSLRQGPSNEQFF.

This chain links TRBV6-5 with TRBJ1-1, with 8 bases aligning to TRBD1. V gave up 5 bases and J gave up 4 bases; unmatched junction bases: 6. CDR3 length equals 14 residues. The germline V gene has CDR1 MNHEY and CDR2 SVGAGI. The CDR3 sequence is CASSTGDRPTEAFF. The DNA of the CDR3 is TGTGCCAGCAGTACCGGGGACAGGCCCACTGAAGCTTTCTTT.

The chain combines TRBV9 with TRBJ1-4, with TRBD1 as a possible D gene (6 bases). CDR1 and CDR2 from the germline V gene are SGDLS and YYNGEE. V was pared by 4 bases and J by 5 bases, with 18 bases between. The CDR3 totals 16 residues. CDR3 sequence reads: CASSTRREGGNEKLFF. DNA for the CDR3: TGTGCCAGCAGCACACGCCGGGAAGGGGGGAATGAAAAACTGTTTTTT.

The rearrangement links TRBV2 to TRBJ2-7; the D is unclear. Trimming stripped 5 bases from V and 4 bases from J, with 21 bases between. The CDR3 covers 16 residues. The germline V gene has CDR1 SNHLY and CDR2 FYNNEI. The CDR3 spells CASSYGAGPPAYEQYF. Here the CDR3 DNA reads TGTGCCAGCAGTTACGGCGCCGGGCCTCCGGCGTACGAGCAGTACTTC.

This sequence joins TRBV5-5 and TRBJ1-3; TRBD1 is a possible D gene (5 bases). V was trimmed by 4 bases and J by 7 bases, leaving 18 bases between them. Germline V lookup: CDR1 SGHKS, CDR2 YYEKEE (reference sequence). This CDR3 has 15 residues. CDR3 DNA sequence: TGTGCCAGCAGCCCACCGGGAACCCCAGGGAACACCATATATTTT. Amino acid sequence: CASSPPGTPGNTIYF. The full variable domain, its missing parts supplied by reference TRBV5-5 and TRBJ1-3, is DAGVTQSPTHLIKTRGQQVTLRCSPISGHKSVSWYQQVLGQGPQFIFQYYEKEERGRGNFPDRFSARQFPNYSSELNVNALLLGDSALYLCASSPPGTPGNTIYFGEGSWLTVV.

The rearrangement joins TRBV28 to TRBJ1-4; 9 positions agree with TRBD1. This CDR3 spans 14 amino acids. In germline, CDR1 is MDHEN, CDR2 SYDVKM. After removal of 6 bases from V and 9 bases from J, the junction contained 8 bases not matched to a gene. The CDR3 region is CASSRGQGRQKLFF. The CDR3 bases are TGTGCCAGCAGCCGAGGACAGGGGAGGCAAAAACTGTTTTTT.

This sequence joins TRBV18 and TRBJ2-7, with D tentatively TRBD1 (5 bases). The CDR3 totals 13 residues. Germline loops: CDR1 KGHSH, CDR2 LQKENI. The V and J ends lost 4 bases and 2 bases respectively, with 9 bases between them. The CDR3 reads CASSLGPAYEQYF. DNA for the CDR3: TGTGCCAGCTCACTGGGGCCAGCCTACGAGCAGTACTTC.

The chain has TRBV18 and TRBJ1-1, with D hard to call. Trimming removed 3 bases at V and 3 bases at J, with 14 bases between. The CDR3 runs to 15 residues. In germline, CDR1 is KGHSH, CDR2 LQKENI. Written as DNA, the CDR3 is TGTGCCAGCTCACCTTTTGAAGGGATGGACACTGAAGCTTTCTTT. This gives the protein CASSPFEGMDTEAFF.

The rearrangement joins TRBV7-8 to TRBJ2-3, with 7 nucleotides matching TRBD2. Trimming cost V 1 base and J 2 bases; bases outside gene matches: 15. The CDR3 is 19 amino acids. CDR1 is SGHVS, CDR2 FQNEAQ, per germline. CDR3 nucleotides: TGTGCCAGCAGCTTAGGATCGTCTAGCGGCGGGCCGGCCACAGATACGCAGTATTTT. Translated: CASSLGSSSGGPATDTQYF.

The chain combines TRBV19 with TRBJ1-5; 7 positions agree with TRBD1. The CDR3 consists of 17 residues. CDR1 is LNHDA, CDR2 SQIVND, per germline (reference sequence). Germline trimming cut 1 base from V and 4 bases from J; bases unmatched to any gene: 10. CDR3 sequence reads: CASSIALGTALNQPQHF. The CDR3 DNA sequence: TGTGCCAGTAGTATAGCCCTCGGGACAGCCCTTAATCAGCCCCAGCATTTT.

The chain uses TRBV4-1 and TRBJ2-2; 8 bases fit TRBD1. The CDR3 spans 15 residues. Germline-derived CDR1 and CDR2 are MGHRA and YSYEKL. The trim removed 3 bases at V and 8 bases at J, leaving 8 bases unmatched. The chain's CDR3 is CASSQPSQGAGELFF. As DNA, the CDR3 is TGCGCCAGCAGCCAGCCCTCCCAGGGGGCTGGGGAGCTGTTTTTT.

The CDR3 sequence: CASKNERPNANEQFF. DNA for the CDR3: TGTGCCAGTAAAAACGAGCGGCCCAACGCCAATGAGCAGTTCTTC. This chain links TRBV19 with TRBJ2-1, with a possible D match to TRBD2 (5 bases). Trimming shortened V by 7 bases and J by 6 bases, and 19 bases separated the two germline ends. There are 15 residues in the CDR3. CDR1 is LNHDA and CDR2 is SQIVND in the germline V gene (reference sequence).

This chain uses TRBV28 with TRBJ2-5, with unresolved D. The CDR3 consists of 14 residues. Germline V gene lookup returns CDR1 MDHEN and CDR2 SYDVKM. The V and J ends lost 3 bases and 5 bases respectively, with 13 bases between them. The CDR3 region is CASSFGQARETQYF. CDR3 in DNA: TGTGCCAGCAGTTTCGGGCAGGCCAGGGAGACCCAGTACTTC.

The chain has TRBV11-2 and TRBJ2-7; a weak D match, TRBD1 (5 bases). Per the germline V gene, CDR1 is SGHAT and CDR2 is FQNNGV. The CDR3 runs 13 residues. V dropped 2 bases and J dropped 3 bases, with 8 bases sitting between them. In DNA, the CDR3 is TGTGCCAGCAGCTTACTAGACAGCTACGAGCAGTACTTC. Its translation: CASSLLDSYEQYF.

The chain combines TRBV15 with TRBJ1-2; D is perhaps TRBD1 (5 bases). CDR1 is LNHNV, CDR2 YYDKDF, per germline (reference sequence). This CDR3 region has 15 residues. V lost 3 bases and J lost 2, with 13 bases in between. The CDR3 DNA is TGTGCCACCAGCAGTGGCCGGGGGGTAAACTATGGCTACACCTTC. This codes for CATSSGRGVNYGYTF.

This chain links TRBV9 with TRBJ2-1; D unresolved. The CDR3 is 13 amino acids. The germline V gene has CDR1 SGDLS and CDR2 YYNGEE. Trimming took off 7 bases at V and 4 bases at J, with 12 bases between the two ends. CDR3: CASGTTSYNEQFF. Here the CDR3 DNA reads TGTGCCAGCGGCACGACCTCTTACAATGAGCAGTTCTTC.

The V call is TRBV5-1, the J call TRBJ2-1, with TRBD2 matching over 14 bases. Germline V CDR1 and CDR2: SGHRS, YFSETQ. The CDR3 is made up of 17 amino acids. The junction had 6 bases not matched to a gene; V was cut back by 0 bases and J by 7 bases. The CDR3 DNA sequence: TGCGCCAGCAGCTTGGTATCGGGACTAGCGGGAGAGAATGAGCAGTTCTTC. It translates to CASSLVSGLAGENEQFF. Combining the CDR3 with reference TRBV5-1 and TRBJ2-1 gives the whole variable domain KAGVTQTPRYLIKTRGQQVTLSCSPISGHRSVSWYQQTPGQGLQFLFEYFSETQRNKGNFPGRFSGRQFSNSRSEMNVSTLELGDSALYLCASSLVSGLAGENEQFFGPGTRLTVL.

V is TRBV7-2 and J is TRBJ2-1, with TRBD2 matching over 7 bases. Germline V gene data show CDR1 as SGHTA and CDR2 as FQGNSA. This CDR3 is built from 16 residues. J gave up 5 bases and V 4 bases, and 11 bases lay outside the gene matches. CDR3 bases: TGTGCCAGCAGCTCTGCGACTAGCACTAAAGACAATGAGCAGTTCTTC. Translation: CASSSATSTKDNEQFF.

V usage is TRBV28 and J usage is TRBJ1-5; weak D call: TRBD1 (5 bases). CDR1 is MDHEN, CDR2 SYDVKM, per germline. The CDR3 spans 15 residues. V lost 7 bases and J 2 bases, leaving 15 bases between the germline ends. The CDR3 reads CASTWGGGGNQPQHF. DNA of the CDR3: TGTGCCAGCACCTGGGGGGGAGGAGGCAATCAGCCCCAGCATTTT. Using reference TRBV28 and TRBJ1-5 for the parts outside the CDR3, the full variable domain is DVKVTQSSRYLVKRTGEKVFLECVQDMDHENMFWYRQDPGLGLRLIYFSYDVKMKEKGDIPEGYSVSREKKERFSLILESASTNQTSMYLCASTWGGGGNQPQHFGDGTRLSIL.

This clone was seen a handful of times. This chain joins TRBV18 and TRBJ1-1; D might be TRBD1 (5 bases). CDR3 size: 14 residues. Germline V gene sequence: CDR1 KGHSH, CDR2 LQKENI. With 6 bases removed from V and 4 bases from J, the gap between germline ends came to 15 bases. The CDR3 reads CASSGERGGTEAFF. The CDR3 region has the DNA TGTGCCAGCTCCGGCGAGAGGGGAGGCACTGAAGCTTTCTTT.

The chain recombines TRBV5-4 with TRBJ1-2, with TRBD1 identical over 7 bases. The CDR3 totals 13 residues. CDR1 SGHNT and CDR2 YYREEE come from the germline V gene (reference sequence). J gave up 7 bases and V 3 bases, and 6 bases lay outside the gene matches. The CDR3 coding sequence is TGTGCCAGCAGCTACACAGGGGATTTTGGCTACACCTTC. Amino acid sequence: CASSYTGDFGYTF. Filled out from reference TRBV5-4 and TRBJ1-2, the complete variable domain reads ETGVTQSPTHLIKTRGQQVTLRCSSQSGHNTVSWYQQALGQGPQFIFQYYREEENGRGNFPPRFSGLQFPNYSSELNVNALELDDSALYLCASSYTGDFGYTFGSGTRLTVV.

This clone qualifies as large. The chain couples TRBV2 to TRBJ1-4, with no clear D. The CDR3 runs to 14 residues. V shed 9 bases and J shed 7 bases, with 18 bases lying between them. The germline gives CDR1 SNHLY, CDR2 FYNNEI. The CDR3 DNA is TGTGCCAGTGCATACAGTAAATCTAGTGAAAAACTGTTTTTT. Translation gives CASAYSKSSEKLFF.

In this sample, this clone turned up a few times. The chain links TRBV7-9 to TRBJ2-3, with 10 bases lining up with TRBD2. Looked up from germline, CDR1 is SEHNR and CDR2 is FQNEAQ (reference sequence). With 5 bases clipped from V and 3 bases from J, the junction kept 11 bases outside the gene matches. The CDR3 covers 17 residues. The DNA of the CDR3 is TGTGCCAGCAGCCCTGGATCTAGCGGGAGTAGAACAGATACGCAGTATTTT. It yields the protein CASSPGSSGSRTDTQYF.

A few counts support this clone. The chain's CDR3 is CASKNSGGREKLFF. The CDR3 DNA follows: TGTGCCAGTAAAAATTCAGGGGGCCGGGAAAAACTGTTTTTT. The chain carries TRBV19 and TRBJ1-4; 8 positions match TRBD1. This CDR3 is 14 amino acids long. CDR1 and CDR2 from the germline V gene are LNHDA and SQIVND (reference sequence). The ends lost 7 bases at V and 8 bases at J; junction bases unmatched: 9.

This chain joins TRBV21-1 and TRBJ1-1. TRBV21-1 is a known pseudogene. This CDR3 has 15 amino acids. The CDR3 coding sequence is TGTGCCAGCAGTTTTACGGACGGCATGAACACTGAAGCTTTCTTT. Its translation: CASSFTDGMNTEAFF.

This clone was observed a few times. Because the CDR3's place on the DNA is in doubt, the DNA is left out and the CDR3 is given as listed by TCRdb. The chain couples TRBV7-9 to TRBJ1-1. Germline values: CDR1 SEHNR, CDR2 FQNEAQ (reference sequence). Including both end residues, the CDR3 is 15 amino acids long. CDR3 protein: CASSLVSGPGTEAFF.

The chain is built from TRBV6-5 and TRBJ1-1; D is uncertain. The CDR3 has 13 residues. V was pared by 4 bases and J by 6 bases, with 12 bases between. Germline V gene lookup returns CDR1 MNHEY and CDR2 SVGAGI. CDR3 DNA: TGTGCCAGCAGTTCCCCGTTTCCCCCTGAAGCTTTCTTT. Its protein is CASSSPFPPEAFF.

The CDR3 DNA follows: TGTGCCAGCAATGGGGGCTACGAGCAGTACTTC. It is translated as CASNGGYEQYF. The chain has TRBV2 and TRBJ2-7; possibly TRBD1 or TRBD2 for D (5 bases each). Germline V CDR1 and CDR2: SNHLY, FYNNEI. V gave up 7 bases and J gave up 3 bases, with 7 bases separating them. The length of the CDR3 is 11 residues.